The 12 T cell receptor beta chains below were found in one sample sequenced in a study of Graves' ophthalmopathy and Graves' hyperthyroidism. The authors amplified TCR beta CDR3 regions from RNA transcripts. HTBI primers primed a first-round RT-PCR, and a second-round multiplex PCR followed. TCRdb analysed the multiplex PCR reads with MiXCR anew, one entry per CDR3 protein. Among around 400,000 distinct CDR3 sequences, about 18% were seen once, and the ten largest hold 1.5% to 2%. The source material was peripheral blood. The receptor set was obtained from a woman between 18 and 29 years old with Graves' ophthalmopathy.

This clonotype was detected ten times or more. The V and J genes are TRBV20-1 and TRBJ2-7; tentative D call: TRBD2 (6 bases). V dropped 0 bases and J dropped 2 bases, with 14 bases sitting between them. CDR3 length: 15 amino acids. The germline V gene has CDR1 DFQATT and CDR2 SNEGSKA (reference sequence). CDR3 sequence (DNA): TGCAGTGCTAGAGATTTCAGGAGGGGAACCTACGAGCAGTACTTC. This sequence encodes CSARDFRRGTYEQYF.

In this sample, this clonotype turned up a few times. The CDR3 ends on some other residue instead of the conserved phenylalanine or tryptophan, so this is likely a read error. The J gene is TRBJ1-1, the V gene TRBV3-1, with D possibly TRBD1 on 5 matching bases. Deletions cut 6 bases from V and 3 bases from J, with 8 bases between. The CDR3 totals 12 residues. Looked up from germline, CDR1 is LGHDT and CDR2 is YNNKEL (reference sequence). CDR3 bases: TGTGCCAGCAGTTGGGGGGACACTGAAGCTTTCCTT. Amino acid sequence: CASSWGDTEAFL.

This clonotype was observed many times. The chain employs TRBV7-9 and TRBJ1-6; TRBD1 agrees at 9 bases. The CDR3 extends over 20 amino acids. The ends lost 1 base at V and 0 bases at J; junction bases unmatched: 10. Germline CDR1 and CDR2: SEHNR and FQNEAQ (reference sequence). The DNA of the CDR3 is TGTGCCAGCAGCTTAGGGACAGGGGCGACTGGGAGCTCCTATAATTCACCCCTCCACTTT. Amino acids: CASSLGTGATGSSYNSPLHF.

This clonotype showed up many times. This chain links TRBV5-6 with TRBJ2-7, with a possible D match to TRBD2 (6 bases). Germline CDR1 and CDR2: SGHDT and YYEEEE. V was shortened by 1 base and J by 6 bases, with 17 bases between the two germline ends. The CDR3 has 15 residues. In DNA form, the CDR3 reads TGTGCCAGCAGCTTGCTACTGTCTCAGGGAGGCGAGCAGTACTTC. Amino acid sequence: CASSLLLSQGGEQYF.

This clonotype was counted at least ten times. The chain uses TRBV9 and TRBJ2-2; D is uncertain. The CDR3 loop spans 15 amino acids. CDR1 is SGDLS, CDR2 YYNGEE, per germline. Trimming left V 0 bases short and J 0 bases short, with 6 bases between. CDR3 nucleotide sequence: TGTGCCAGCAGCGTAGTGCAGGCGAACACCGGGGAGCTGTTTTTT. It is translated as CASSVVQANTGELFF.

Many counts were recorded for this clonotype. V gene TRBV24-1 combines with J gene TRBJ2-2; TRBD2 matches 12 bases. Trimming removed 3 bases from V and 5 bases from J; junction bases left unmatched: 9. Germline values: CDR1 KGHDR, CDR2 SFDVKD. The CDR3 spans 18 residues. In nucleotides, the CDR3 is TGTGCCACCAGTGATCCCCCGACTAGCGGGAGTCGGACCGGGGAGCTGTTTTTT. As protein: CATSDPPTSGSRTGELFF.

This clonotype was detected many times. The V gene is TRBV2, the J gene TRBJ2-2; TRBD2 matches 8 bases. V lost 4 bases and J lost 0; bases outside the gene matches: 7. The germline gives CDR1 SNHLY, CDR2 FYNNEI. The CDR3 is 17 residues long. CDR3 protein: CASSVPTSGANTGELFF. CDR3 bases: TGTGCCAGCAGTGTCCCAACTAGCGGTGCGAACACCGGGGAGCTGTTTTTT.

This clonotype showed up many times. V is TRBV20-1 and J is TRBJ2-5, with D unresolved. The CDR3 spans 11 residues. CDR1 DFQATT and CDR2 SNEGSKA come from the germline V gene (reference sequence). The V end was cut by 3 bases, the J end by 5 bases, with 7 bases between. The CDR3 spells CSARTAETQYF. Here the CDR3 DNA reads TGCAGTGCTAGGACCGCCGAGACCCAGTACTTC.

This clonotype came up many times. The chain combines TRBV19 with TRBJ2-6, with 7 bases aligning to TRBD1. The CDR3 is made up of 15 amino acids. The V gene end was trimmed by 4 bases and the J gene end by 2 bases; junction bases not matched to a gene: 2. In germline, CDR1 is LNHDA, CDR2 SQIVND (reference sequence). The CDR3 loop reads CASSNRGAGANVLTF. CDR3 DNA: TGTGCCAGTAGTAACAGGGGTGCTGGGGCCAACGTCCTGACTTTC.

This clonotype was observed many times. The chain combines TRBV6-5 with TRBJ2-7; TRBD1 aligns across 9 bases. Germline CDR1 and CDR2: MNHEY and SVGAGI. The ends lost 4 bases at V and 6 bases at J; junction bases unmatched: 7. The CDR3 consists of 14 residues. The CDR3 region is CASSSGTGKSEQYF. The CDR3 DNA is TGTGCCAGCAGTTCCGGGACAGGGAAGTCCGAGCAGTACTTC.

This clonotype was counted ten times or more. The chain uses TRBV7-2 and TRBJ1-1, with TRBD1 as a possible D gene (5 bases). CDR1 is SGHTA and CDR2 is FQGNSA in the germline V gene. Trimming removed 7 bases from V and 5 bases from J, with 17 bases in between. CDR3 length: 14 residues. The CDR3 loop reads CASTPWGVGTEAFF. DNA for the CDR3: TGTGCCAGCACCCCGTGGGGGGTAGGGACTGAAGCTTTCTTT.

This rearrangement joins TRBV6-2 or TRBV6-3 to TRBJ2-7; possibly TRBD2 for D (7 bases). Germline CDR1 and CDR2: MNHEY and SVGEGT. This CDR3 has 14 residues. With 2 bases removed from V and 3 bases from J, the gap between germline ends came to 11 bases. CDR3 coding DNA: TGTGCCAGCAGTTACGGGGGGGCCGTCTACGAGCAGTACTTC. It specifies CASSYGGAVYEQYF.